This is a list of T cell receptor beta chains from one sample in a study of response to subunit inactivated influenza vaccine. A single record per CDR3 protein comes from TCRdb applying MiXCR to the RT-PCR reads. The data hold about 540,000 distinct CDR3 sequences, with around 21% observed a single time. This same sample was also taken into another study, of T cells expressing NK-cell markers.

Sample: CD4+ T cells sorted from PBMCs, taken approximately 12 days after vaccination. The receptor source for this set is a man in his fifties or sixties who received an inactivated influenza vaccine. CDR3s include the opening cysteine and the closing phenylalanine or tryptophan. Fields, in order: clone size, V gene, D gene, J gene, CDR3 protein, CDR3 DNA. D genes are given only for firm matches. Clone sizes are given selectively: once, few, many, or a class where the clone is expanded.

few	TRBV2	TRBD1	TRBJ2-5	CASCRQGVRETQYF	TGTGCCAGCTGTCGACAGGGGGTACGAGAGACCCAGTACTTC
.	TRBV5-1	TRBD2	TRBJ2-3	CASSKPAGRGSGGAGDTQYF	TGCGCCAGCAGCAAGCCTGCTGGTAGAGGTAGCGGGGGGGCTGGAGATACGCAGTATTTT
.	TRBV10-3	.	TRBJ1-6	CAIQGTAYNSPLHF	TGTGCCATTCAAGGGACGGCTTATAATTCACCCCTCCACTTT
few	TRBV20-1	TRBD2	TRBJ2-1	CSARDLAGGRNEQFF	TGCAGTGCTAGAGATTTGGCGGGGGGCCGCAATGAGCAGTTCTTC
few	TRBV10-3	.	TRBJ1-2	CAISGNYGYTF	TGTGCCATCAGTGGAAACTATGGCTACACCTTC
.	TRBV10-2	TRBD2	TRBJ2-5	CASSEPSGGQETQYF	TGCGCCAGCAGTGAGCCTAGCGGGGGGCAAGAGACCCAGTACTTC
.	TRBV20-1	.	TRBJ1-6	CSARPARREARNSPLHF	TGCAGTGCTAGACCGGCCAGAAGGGAGGCGAGGAATTCACCCCTCCACTTT
.	TRBV10-3	TRBD2	TRBJ2-2	CAISEGLAKAGELFF	TGTGCCATCAGTGAAGGACTAGCCAAGGCCGGGGAGCTGTTTTTT
.	TRBV11-2	TRBD2	TRBJ2-2	CASSQQGTSRNTGELFF	TGTGCCAGCAGCCAACAGGGGACTAGCCGAAACACCGGGGAGCTGTTTTTT
.	TRBV25-1	.	TRBJ1-6	CASTGFLGGLLHF	TGTGCCAGCACGGGGTTCCTCGGTGGTCTCCTCCACTTT
few	TRBV29-1	TRBD1	TRBJ2-7	CSVAAGTGSYEQYF	TGCAGCGTTGCGGCCGGGACAGGGTCCTACGAGCAGTACTTC
.	TRBV20-1	.	TRBJ1-4	CSARDLRLTNLEKLFF	TGCAGTGCTAGAGATCTCCGACTCACCAACTTAGAAAAACTGTTTTTT
many	TRBV5-1	TRBD1	TRBJ1-3	CASSLVQGAGNTIYF	TGCGCCAGCAGCTTGGTACAGGGGGCTGGAAACACCATATATTTT
.	TRBV6-2/TRBV6-3	.	TRBJ1-1	CARSPSRYTEAFF	TGTGCCAGGAGTCCCAGCCGATACACTGAAGCTTTCTTT
.	TRBV6-1	.	TRBJ1-2	CASSGAYYGYTF	TGTGCCAGCAGCGGGGCCTACTATGGCTACACCTTC
once	TRBV28	TRBD1	TRBJ1-6	CASTRTGGYNSPLHF	TGTGCCAGCACGAGGACAGGGGGGTATAATTCACCCCTCCACTTT
.	TRBV10-3	TRBD2	TRBJ2-1	CAISEQAGGGGEQFF	TGTGCCATCAGTGAGCAGGCGGGGGGTGGGGGTGAGCAGTTCTTC
.	TRBV12-3/TRBV12-4	TRBD1	TRBJ2-6	CASSSGQGSNVLTF	TGTGCCAGCAGTTCGGGACAGGGTTCCAACGTCCTGACTTTC
few	TRBV20-1	.	TRBJ2-7	CSARDVRDSYEQYF	TGCAGTGCTAGAGATGTTAGGGACTCTTACGAGCAGTACTTC
few	TRBV18	.	TRBJ2-5	CASSPVQETQYF	TGTGCCAGCTCACCTGTACAAGAGACCCAGTACTTC